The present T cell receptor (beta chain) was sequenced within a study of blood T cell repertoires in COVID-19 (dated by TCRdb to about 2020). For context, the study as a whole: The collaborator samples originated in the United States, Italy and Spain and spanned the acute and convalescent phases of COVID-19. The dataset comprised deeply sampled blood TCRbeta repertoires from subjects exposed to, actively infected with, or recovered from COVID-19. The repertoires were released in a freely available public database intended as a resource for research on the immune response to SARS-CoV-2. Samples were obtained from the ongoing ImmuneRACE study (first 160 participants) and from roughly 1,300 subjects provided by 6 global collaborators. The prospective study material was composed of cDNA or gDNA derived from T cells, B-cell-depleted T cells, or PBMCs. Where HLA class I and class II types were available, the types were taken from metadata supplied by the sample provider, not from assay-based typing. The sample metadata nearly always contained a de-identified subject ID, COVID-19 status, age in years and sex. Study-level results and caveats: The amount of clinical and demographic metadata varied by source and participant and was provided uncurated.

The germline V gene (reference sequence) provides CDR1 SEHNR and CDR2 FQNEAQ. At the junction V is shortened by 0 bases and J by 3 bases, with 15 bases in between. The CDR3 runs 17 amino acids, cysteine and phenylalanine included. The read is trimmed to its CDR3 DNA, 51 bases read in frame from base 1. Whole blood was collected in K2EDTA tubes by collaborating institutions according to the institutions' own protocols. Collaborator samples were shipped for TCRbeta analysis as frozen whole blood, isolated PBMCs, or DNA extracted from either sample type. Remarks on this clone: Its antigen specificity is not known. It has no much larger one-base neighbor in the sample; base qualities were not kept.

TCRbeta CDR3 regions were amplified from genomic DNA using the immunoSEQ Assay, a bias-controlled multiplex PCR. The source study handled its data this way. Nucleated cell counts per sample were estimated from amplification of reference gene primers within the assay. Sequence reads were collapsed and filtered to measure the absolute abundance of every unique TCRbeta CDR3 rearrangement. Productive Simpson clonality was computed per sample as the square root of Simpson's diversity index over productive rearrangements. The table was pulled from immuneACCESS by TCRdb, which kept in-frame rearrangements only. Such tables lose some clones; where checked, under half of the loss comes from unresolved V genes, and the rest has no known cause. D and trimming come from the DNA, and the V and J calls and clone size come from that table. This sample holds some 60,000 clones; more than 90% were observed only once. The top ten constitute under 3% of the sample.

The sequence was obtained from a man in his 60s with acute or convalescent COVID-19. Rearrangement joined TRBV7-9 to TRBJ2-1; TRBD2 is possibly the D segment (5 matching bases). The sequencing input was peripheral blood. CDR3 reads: CASSLAKRSGIYNEQFF. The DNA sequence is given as TGTGCCAGCAGCTTAGCGAAAAGGAGCGGAATCTACAATGAGCAGTTCTTC.